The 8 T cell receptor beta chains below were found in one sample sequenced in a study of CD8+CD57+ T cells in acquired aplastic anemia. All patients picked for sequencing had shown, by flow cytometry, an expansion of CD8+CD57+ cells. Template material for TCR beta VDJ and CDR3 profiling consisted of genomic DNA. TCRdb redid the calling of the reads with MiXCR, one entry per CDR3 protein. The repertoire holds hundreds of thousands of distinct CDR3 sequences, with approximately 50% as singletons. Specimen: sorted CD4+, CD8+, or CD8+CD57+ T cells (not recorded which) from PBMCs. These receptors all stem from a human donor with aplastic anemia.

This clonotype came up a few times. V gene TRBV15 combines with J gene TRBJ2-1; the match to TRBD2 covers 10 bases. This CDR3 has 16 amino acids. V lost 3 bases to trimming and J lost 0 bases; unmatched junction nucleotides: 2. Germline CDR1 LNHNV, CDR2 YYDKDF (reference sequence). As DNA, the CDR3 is TGTGCCACCAGCAGTAGCGGGGGGTACTCCTACAATGAGCAGTTCTTC. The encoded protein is CATSSSGGYSYNEQFF. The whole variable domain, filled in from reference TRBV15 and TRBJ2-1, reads DAMVIQNPRYQVTQFGKPVTLSCSQTLNHNVMYWYQQKSSQAPKLLFHYYDKDFNNEADTPDNFQSRRPNTSFCFLDIRSPGLGDTAMYLCATSSSGGYSYNEQFFGPGTRLTVL.

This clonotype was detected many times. CDR3 region: CASSVGGSGGAPEQFF. The DNA for the CDR3 is TGTGCCAGCAGCGTAGGCGGGAGCGGGGGGGCCCCCGAGCAGTTCTTC. The chain employs TRBV9 and TRBJ2-1, with TRBD2 identical over 10 bases. The CDR3 has 16 amino acids. V lost 0 bases and J lost 10; bases outside the gene matches: 10. Germline CDR1 SGDLS, CDR2 YYNGEE.

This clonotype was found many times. The CDR3 protein is CASRKGGGSNTEAFF. In DNA, the CDR3 is TGTGCCAGCAGAAAAGGGGGCGGATCGAACACTGAAGCTTTCTTT. This chain connects TRBV7-9 to TRBJ1-1, with 7 nucleotides matching TRBD1. The V and J ends lost 6 bases and 1 base, in that order; junction bases with no gene match: 8. This CDR3 has 15 residues. The germline V gene encodes CDR1 SEHNR and CDR2 FQNEAQ (reference sequence).

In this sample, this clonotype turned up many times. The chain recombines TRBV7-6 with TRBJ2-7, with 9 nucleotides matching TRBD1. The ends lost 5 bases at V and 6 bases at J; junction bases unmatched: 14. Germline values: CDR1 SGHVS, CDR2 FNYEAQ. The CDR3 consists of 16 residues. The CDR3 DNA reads TGTGCCAGCAGCAATAATCCCGGGACAGGGACTCGCGAGCAGTACTTC. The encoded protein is CASSNNPGTGTREQYF.

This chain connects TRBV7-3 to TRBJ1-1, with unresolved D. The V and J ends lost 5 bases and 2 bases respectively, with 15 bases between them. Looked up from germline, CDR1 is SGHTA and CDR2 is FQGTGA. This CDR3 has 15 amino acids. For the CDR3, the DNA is TGTGCCAGCAGCCCCGGAGGAACGGCTAACACTGAAGCTTTCTTT. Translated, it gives CASSPGGTANTEAFF.

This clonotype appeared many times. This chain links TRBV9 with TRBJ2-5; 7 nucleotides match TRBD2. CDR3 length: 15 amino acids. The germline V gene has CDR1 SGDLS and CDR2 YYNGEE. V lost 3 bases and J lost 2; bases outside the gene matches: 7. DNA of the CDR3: TGTGCCAGCAGCGCAGGGAGGGTACCACAAGAGACCCAGTACTTC. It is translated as CASSAGRVPQETQYF.

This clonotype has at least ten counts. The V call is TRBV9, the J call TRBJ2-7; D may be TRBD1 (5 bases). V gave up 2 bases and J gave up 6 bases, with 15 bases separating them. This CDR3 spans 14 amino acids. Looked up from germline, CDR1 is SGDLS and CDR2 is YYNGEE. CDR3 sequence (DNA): TGTGCCAGCAGCGTTGGGGCGGAGTCTAGCGAGCAGTACTTC. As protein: CASSVGAESSEQYF.

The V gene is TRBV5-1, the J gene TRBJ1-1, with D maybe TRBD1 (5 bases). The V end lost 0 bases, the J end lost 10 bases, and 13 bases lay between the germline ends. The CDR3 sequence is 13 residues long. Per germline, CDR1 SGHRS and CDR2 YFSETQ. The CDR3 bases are TGCGCCAGCAGCTTGGCAGGTTCCCAGGGAGCTTTCTTT. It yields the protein CASSLAGSQGAFF.